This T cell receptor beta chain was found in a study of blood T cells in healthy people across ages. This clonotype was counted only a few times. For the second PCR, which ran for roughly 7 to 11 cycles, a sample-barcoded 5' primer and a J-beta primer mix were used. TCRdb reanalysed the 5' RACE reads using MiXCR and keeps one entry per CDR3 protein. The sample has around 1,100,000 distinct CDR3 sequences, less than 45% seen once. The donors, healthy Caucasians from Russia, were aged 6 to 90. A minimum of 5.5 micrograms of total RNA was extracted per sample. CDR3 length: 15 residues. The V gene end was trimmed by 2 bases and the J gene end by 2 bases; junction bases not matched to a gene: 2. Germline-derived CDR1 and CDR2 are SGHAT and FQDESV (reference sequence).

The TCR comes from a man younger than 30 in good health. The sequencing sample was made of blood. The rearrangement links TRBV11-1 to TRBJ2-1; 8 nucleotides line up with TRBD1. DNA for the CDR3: TGTGCCAGCAGCTTATCGGGACAGGCCTACAATGAGCAGTTCTTC. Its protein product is CASSLSGQAYNEQFF.